A selection of T cell receptor beta chains follows, all from one sample in a study of cytomegalovirus exposure and HLA in healthy donors. The data were produced by immunoSEQ multiplex PCR, yet TCRdb's version contains in-frame clones alone and is incomplete. The table lists tens of thousands of clones, roughly nine tenths of them singletons. The sequenced material came from PBMCs. These receptors were taken from a woman in her late teens or twenties in good health and CMV-seronegative. CDR3s include the opening cysteine and the closing phenylalanine or tryptophan. The order of the fields is D gene, J gene, clone size, V gene, CDR3 DNA, CDR3 protein. The D gene is left open where the match is weak. Clone size is stated in some rows and not others, as once, few, many or a class when expanded.

>-|TRBJ2-5|-|TRBV30
TGTGCCTGTACAGCTTTCCAAGAGACCCAGTACTTC
CACTAFQETQYF
>-|TRBJ1-2|-|TRBV6-5
TGTGCCAGCAGTTACGGCGGGGCCCCGGACTATGGCTACACCTTC
CASSYGGAPDYGYTF
>-|TRBJ2-1|-|TRBV2
TGTGCCAGCACGCGATCCCTAGGGGCAGCCTACAATGAGCAGTTCTTC
CASTRSLGAAYNEQFF
>TRBD2|TRBJ2-3|-|TRBV27
TGTGCCAGCAGTTTTGGCGGGGGGTGGGATACGCAGTATTTT
CASSFGGGWDTQYF
>TRBD2|TRBJ2-2|-|TRBV2
TGTGCCAGCTCGGGACTAGCGGGAGTTTCGGGGGAGCTGTTTTTT
CASSGLAGVSGELFF
>TRBD1|TRBJ2-1|-|TRBV6-6
TGTGCCAGCAGTTACTCAAGACAGGGTTCCTACAATGAGCAGTTCTTC
CASSYSRQGSYNEQFF
>TRBD1|TRBJ2-1|-|TRBV19
TGTGCCAGTAGTGAGCGGACAGGGGTCTCCTACAATGAGCAGTTCTTC
CASSERTGVSYNEQFF
>TRBD2|TRBJ2-2|-|TRBV5-4
TGTGCCCGCGCGGGGGGGCCTGACACCGGGGAGCTGTTTTTT
CARAGGPDTGELFF
>TRBD1|TRBJ1-1|-|TRBV6-1
TGTGCCAGCAGTGAAATAGGACAGGGAACCCCTGAAGCTTTCTTT
CASSEIGQGTPEAFF
>TRBD2|TRBJ2-1|-|TRBV7-2
TGTGCCAGCAGCTCAGGCGGACGGGATGGGAGGGCCCTCGTCGTTGAGCAGTTCTTC
CASSSGGRDGRALVVEQFF
>TRBD1|TRBJ1-2|-|TRBV5-5
TGTGCCAGCAGCTCGGCGGGGACAGGGGATCTTTGGTATGGCTACACCTTC
CASSSAGTGDLWYGYTF
>-|TRBJ1-5|-|TRBV15
TGTGCCACCAGCAGAGAGGGGGGAAGACAGCCCCAGCATTTT
CATSREGGRQPQHF
>-|TRBJ2-6|-|TRBV19
TGTGCCAGTAAAGTCAGAAACTCTGGGGCCAACGTCCTGACTTTC
CASKVRNSGANVLTF
>-|TRBJ1-6|-|TRBV28
TGTGCCAGCAGTAAGGACAGTGGGAATTCACCCCTCCACTTT
CASSKDSGNSPLHF
>TRBD1|TRBJ1-4|-|TRBV28
TGTGCCAGCGCACGACGACAGGGGGTGAAACTGTTTTTT
CASARRQGVKLFF
>-|TRBJ1-2|-|TRBV30
TGTGCCTGGAATTCTGGGAGTTATGGCTACACCTTC
CAWNSGSYGYTF
>-|TRBJ1-2|-|TRBV29-1
TGCAGCGTCCATTCGACAATGGGCTACACCTTC
CSVHSTMGYTF
>TRBD2|TRBJ2-1|-|TRBV28
TGTGCCAGCAGCCACGGGACTAGCGGGAGACATGAGCAGTTCTTC
CASSHGTSGRHEQFF
>TRBD1|TRBJ1-3|-|TRBV5-1
TGCGCCAGCAGCCGGGACAGTGGAAACACCATATATTTT
CASSRDSGNTIYF
>TRBD1|TRBJ1-5|-|TRBV6-1
TGTGCCAGCAGTGGACAGGGGGCAATGACTGAAAGCAATCAGCCCCAGCATTTT
CASSGQGAMTESNQPQHF
>-|TRBJ2-7|-|TRBV7-2
TGTGCCAGCAGCTTAGGGGGTGGGGCTAGCGACCCCTACGAGCAGTACTTC
CASSLGGGASDPYEQYF
>TRBD2|TRBJ2-1|-|TRBV4-1
TGCGCCAGCAGCCGACCCTGGACTAGCGGGAGCGCTAAGGGGGGTGGTAATGAGCAGTTCTTC
CASSRPWTSGSAKGGGNEQFF
>-|TRBJ2-5|-|TRBV2
TGTGCCAGCAGTGTACAGAAAGAGACCCAGTACTTC
CASSVQKETQYF
>TRBD1|TRBJ1-4|-|TRBV18
TGTGCCAGCTCACCGGGTTCGACCGGGACAGCTATTGAAAAACTGTTTTTT
CASSPGSTGTAIEKLFF
>-|TRBJ2-2|-|TRBV28
TGTGCCAGCAGTTTCACTACATATGCCCGGGAGCTGTTTTTT
CASSFTTYARELFF
>TRBD1|TRBJ1-1|-|TRBV5-1
TGCGCCAGCAGCTTGGGACAGGGCATGAACACTGAAGCTTTCTTT
CASSLGQGMNTEAFF
>TRBD1|TRBJ2-7|-|TRBV28
TGTGCCAGCAGTGTCGTGACAGGGGGATCCTACGAGCAGTACTTC
CASSVVTGGSYEQYF
>TRBD1|TRBJ1-2|-|TRBV7-8
TGTGCCAGCAGCTTCCACCGGGACAGGGCTGCTAACTATGGCTACACCTTC
CASSFHRDRAANYGYTF
>-|TRBJ2-3|-|TRBV29-1
TGCAGCGGTAACGACAGGTCCCGGATGGATACGCAGTATTTT
CSGNDRSRMDTQYF
>TRBD1|TRBJ2-7|-|TRBV2
TGTGCCAGCAGACCTCGGACAGGGGGCTACGAGCAGTACTTC
CASRPRTGGYEQYF
>TRBD1|TRBJ2-5|once|TRBV6-5
TGTGCCAGCAGACCGGACAGGACAGGCGAGACCCAGTACTTC
CASRPDRTGETQYF
>TRBD1|TRBJ1-1|once|TRBV18
TGTGCCAGCTCACAGACCCCTGGGACAGGGATGAACACTGAAGCTTTCTTT
CASSQTPGTGMNTEAFF